This T cell receptor (beta chain) stems from a study of identical twins. There are 14 residues in the CDR3. V lost 6 bases and J lost 5, with 16 bases in between. In this sample, this clonotype turned up a few times. TCRdb independently ran MiXCR on the 5' RACE reads; one entry per CDR3 protein. The sample shows some 760,000 distinct CDR3 sequences, about 20% of them seen only once. These data were also filed under a second study, of T cells expressing NK-cell markers.

This TCR was sampled from a woman in her late teens or twenties in good health. The sequenced sample consisted of PBMCs. The chain carries TRBV12-3 or TRBV12-4 and TRBJ1-2; possibly TRBD1 for D (6 bases). The CDR3 coding sequence is TGTGCCAGCAGCCTTTCAGGGGTTCGGTATGGCTACACCTTC. Its protein is CASSLSGVRYGYTF.